This T cell receptor beta chain came from a study of T cells in Graves' hyperthyroidism and ophthalmopathy. Across the study: At the time of initial diagnosis and before any treatment, peripheral blood was collected.

Germline V gene lookup returns CDR1 MNHEY and CDR2 SMNVEV (reference sequence). The CDR3 consists of 14 residues. The V and J ends lost 3 bases and 6 bases, in that order; junction bases with no gene match: 4. A note on this clonotype: Its target is unknown.

Study conclusions and caveats: Most clonotypes that expanded in the thyroid above 0.001 also showed up in blood.

Amplification of TCR beta CDR3 regions used RNA as the template. The TCR CDR3 first-round RT-PCR relied on the HTBI primer set. A single record per CDR3 protein comes from TCRdb applying MiXCR to the multiplex PCR reads. Altogether roughly 500,000 distinct CDR3 sequences are present, roughly a sixth being singletons, with the ten largest covering approximately 30%. The sample was blood. The V gene is TRBV27, the J gene TRBJ2-2; 7 positions agree with TRBD2. This clonotype originated in a woman under 40 with Graves' ophthalmopathy. The CDR3: CASSFLREPGELFF. CDR3 DNA: TGTGCCAGCAGTTTCCTGCGGGAGCCCGGGGAGCTGTTTTTT.